This TCR beta chain comes out of a study of blood T cell repertoires in COVID-19. TCRdb's table, derived via immunoSEQ multiplex PCR, lists solely in-frame clones and lacks some. The repertoire holds 110,000 or so clones, with roughly 87% as singletons. CDR3 length: 15 residues. Germline lookup yields CDR1 MGHDK and CDR2 SYGVNS. Trimming took 3 bases from V and 4 from J; bases not matched to a gene: 4. The sequenced sample was peripheral blood. The rearrangement joins TRBV25-1 to TRBJ2-2; the match to TRBD1 covers 8 bases. This receptor was taken from a human donor in a cohort sampled during active COVID-19. The CDR3 DNA reads as TGTGCCAGCAGTGAGCAGGGGGCGCGCACCGGGGAGCTGTTTTTT. Translation: CASSEQGARTGELFF.